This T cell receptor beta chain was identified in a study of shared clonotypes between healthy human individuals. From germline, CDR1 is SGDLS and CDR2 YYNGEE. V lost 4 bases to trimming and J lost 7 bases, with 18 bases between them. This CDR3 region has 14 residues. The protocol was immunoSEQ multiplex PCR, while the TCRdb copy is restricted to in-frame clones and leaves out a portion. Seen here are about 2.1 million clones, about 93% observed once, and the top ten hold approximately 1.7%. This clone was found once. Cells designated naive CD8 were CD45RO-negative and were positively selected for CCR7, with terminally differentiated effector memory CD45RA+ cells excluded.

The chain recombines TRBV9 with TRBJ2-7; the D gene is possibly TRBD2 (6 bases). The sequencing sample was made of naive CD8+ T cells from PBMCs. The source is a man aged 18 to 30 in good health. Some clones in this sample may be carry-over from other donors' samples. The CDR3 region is CASSPPQRVFEQYF. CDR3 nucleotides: TGTGCCAGCAGCCCGCCCCAGCGGGTTTTTGAGCAGTACTTC.